This record concerns one T cell receptor beta chain sequence. Baseline was the first blood sampling point, followed by cycle 4 day 1 and cycle 7 day 1. The data are from a study of OX40 agonist ivuxolimab in advanced cancers. TCRdb keeps only in-frame clones here, not all; method: immunoSEQ multiplex PCR. This table has over 65,000 clones, roughly 92% appearing once. The CDR3 consists of 14 residues. Per the germline V gene, CDR1 is PRHDT and CDR2 is FYEKMQ (reference sequence). V was trimmed by 0 bases and J by 5 bases, leaving 10 bases between them. This chain links TRBV13 with TRBJ2-5; tentatively, D is TRBD1 (5 bases). The sequencing used CD4+ or CD8+ T cells sorted from blood, collected in a trial of the OX40 agonist ivuxolimab. The clonotype was recovered from an adult with an advanced solid tumor such as melanoma, head and neck, liver or kidney cancer. The CDR3 coding sequence is TGTGCCAGCAGCTTAGGGACCCAGGGCGAGACCCAGTACTTC. This codes for CASSLGTQGETQYF. Full variable domain (outside the CDR3, taken from reference TRBV13 and TRBJ2-5): AAGVIQSPRHLIKEKRETATLKCYPIPRHDTVYWYQQGPGQDPQFLISFYEKMQSDKGSIPDRFSAQQFSDYHSELNMSSLELGDSALYFCASSLGTQGETQYFGPGTRLLVL.